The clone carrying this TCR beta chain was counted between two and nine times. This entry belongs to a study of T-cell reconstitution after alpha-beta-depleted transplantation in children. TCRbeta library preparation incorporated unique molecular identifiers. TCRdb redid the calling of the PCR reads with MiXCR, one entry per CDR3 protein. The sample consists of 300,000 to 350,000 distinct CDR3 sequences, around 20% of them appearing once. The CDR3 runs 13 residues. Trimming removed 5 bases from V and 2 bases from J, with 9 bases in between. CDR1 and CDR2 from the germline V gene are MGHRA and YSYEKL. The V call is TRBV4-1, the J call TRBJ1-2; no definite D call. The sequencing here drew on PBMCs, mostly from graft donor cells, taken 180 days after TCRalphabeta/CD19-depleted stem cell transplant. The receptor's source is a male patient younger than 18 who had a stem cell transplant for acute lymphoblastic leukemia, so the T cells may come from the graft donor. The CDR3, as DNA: TGCGCCAGCAGCGAGGGTTCGAACTATGGCTACACCTTC. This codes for CASSEGSNYGYTF.